The 2 T cell receptor beta chains listed next were all sequenced from one sample in a study of T cell responses to AZD1222 COVID-19 vaccine (dated by TCRdb to the early 2020s). Explained via the paper, the time point label denotes: baseline before first vaccination. Receptors were amplified or captured by the immunoSEQ multiplex PCR assay. Here the immuneACCESS table is served through TCRdb, limited to in-frame sequences with V and J called. Missing clones are a known gap in these copies; in checked studies unresolved V genes cover under half, and the rest lacks a known reason. The sample table contains about 100,000 clones; only one count was recorded for about 88% of them. The top ten hold roughly 20% of the sample. This material consisted of peripheral blood, taken on day 0 of AZD1222 vaccination. The receptors here all came from an adult in good health.

The chain couples TRBV7-8 to TRBJ1-4; D not certain. V lost 1 base, J lost 8 bases, and 5 bases lay in between. CDR1 is SGHVS, CDR2 FQNEAQ, per germline. CDR3 length equals 12 residues. CDR3 sequence: CASSLGGEKLFF. As DNA, the CDR3 is TGTGCCAGCAGCTTAGGTGGAGAAAAACTGTTTTTT.

The chain is built from TRBV9 and TRBJ2-3; unclear D gene. The germline CDR1 and CDR2 sequences are SGDLS and YYNGEE. CDR3 length equals 13 residues. The V end lost 4 bases, the J end lost 0 bases, and 6 bases lay between the germline ends. The CDR3, as DNA: TGTGCCAGCAGCATCCACAGCACAGATACGCAGTATTTT. Protein product: CASSIHSTDTQYF.